The rows below give T cell receptor beta chains drawn from one sample of a study of early T cells in non-severe SARS-CoV-2 infection. TCRdb recomputed calls from the 5' RACE reads with MiXCR, one row per CDR3 protein. Of over 25,000 distinct CDR3 sequences in the sample, around 5.9% are singletons; the top ten hold 0.8% to 1%. Sequenced input: whole blood. All receptors derive from an adult who was a healthcare worker with PCR-confirmed SARS-CoV-2 infection or an uninfected control (not recorded which). The CDR3 runs from the conserved cysteine through the conserved F or W. The D gene is left open where the match is weak. Sizes are listed as how often the clone was seen (once, few, many) or a class if it is expanded.

V,D,J,size,DNA,CDR3
TRBV11-2,.,TRBJ1-5,few,TGTGCCAGCAGCTCCTCCGATAGCAATCAGCCCCAGCATTTT,CASSSSDSNQPQHF
TRBV12-5,.,TRBJ1-5,few,TGTGCTAGTGCCCCCATTTTCAACGGGGTACTTAGCAATCAGCCCCAGCATTTT,CASAPIFNGVLSNQPQHF
TRBV12-3/TRBV12-4,.,TRBJ2-1,many,TGTGCCAGCAGCCCCTTAGCCCCATACGCAAACAATGAGCAGTTCTTC,CASSPLAPYANNEQFF
TRBV30,TRBD2,TRBJ2-7,many,TGTGCCTGGAGCCGGACTAGCGGGAGGGACGAGCAGTACTTC,CAWSRTSGRDEQYF
TRBV28,.,TRBJ1-2,many,TGTGCCAGCAGTTCCACGACAGGAGACTATGGCTACACCTTC,CASSSTTGDYGYTF
TRBV14,.,TRBJ2-7,few,TGTGCCAGCAGCCAGACAGTCTACGAGCAGTACTTC,CASSQTVYEQYF
TRBV19,.,TRBJ1-2,many,TGTGCCAGTAGTACCCCCGTGACTGCTAACTATGGCTACACCTTC,CASSTPVTANYGYTF
TRBV7-9,.,TRBJ2-2,few,TGTGCCAGCAGCTTCTTAGCTACTAGTATTGGTTCCGGGGAGCTGTTTTTT,CASSFLATSIGSGELFF
TRBV20-1,.,TRBJ1-2,many,TGCAGTGCTCGAACACAGGCTTTATCTAACTATGGCTACACCTTC,CSARTQALSNYGYTF
TRBV29-1,.,TRBJ1-2,many,TGCAGCGTTGAAGCCCGGACAGTCTCGATGATATATGGCTACACCTTC,CSVEARTVSMIYGYTF
TRBV30,TRBD2,TRBJ2-3,many,TGTGCCTGGAGTTTCGCTTGGACTAGCGGGAGCACAGATACGCAGTATTTT,CAWSFAWTSGSTDTQYF
TRBV28,TRBD1,TRBJ2-7,few,TGTGCCAGTTGCTTCTACGGGACAGCAGGCGAGCAGTACTTC,CASCFYGTAGEQYF
TRBV7-7,.,TRBJ2-5,many,TGTGCCAGCAGCTTACTCCGCAGGGGCGAGGGGGAGACCCAGTACTTC,CASSLLRRGEGETQYF